The 18 T cell receptor beta chains below were found in one sample sequenced in a study of radiation and T cells in renal cell carcinoma. Method: immunoSEQ multiplex PCR; TCRdb's copy keeps in-frame clones and lacks some. The sample carries just over 150,000 clones, around 90% recorded once. Time point indicated: blood 2 weeks post-SBRT. The treatment here: 15 Gy SBRT to primary tumor, nephrectomy 4 weeks later. The source was blood, collected from a patient whose treatment included radiotherapy and nephrectomy. The source is a woman between 45 and 65 years old with renal cell carcinoma.

The CDR3 loop is CASSLSGGTMRQFF. The CDR3 nucleotides read TGTGCCAGCAGTTTATCGGGGGGGACAATGAGGCAGTTCTTC. This chain connects TRBV27 to TRBJ2-1; perhaps TRBD2 as D (7 bases). The CDR3 contains 14 residues. V lost 0 bases and J lost 12, with 15 bases in between. Germline CDR1 reads MNHEY; CDR2 reads SMNVEV (reference sequence).

The chain links TRBV19 to TRBJ1-5, with a weak D call TRBD1 (6 bases). Trimming stripped 10 bases from V and 4 bases from J, with 20 bases between. From germline, CDR1 is LNHDA and CDR2 SQIVND (reference sequence). The CDR3 extends over 15 amino acids. The CDR3 DNA follows: TGTGCCACAATTAGTCCAGGGGATGGGAATCAGCCCCAGCATTTT. Encoded protein: CATISPGDGNQPQHF.

The V call is TRBV4-3, the J call TRBJ1-3; D remains unclear. The germline CDR1 and CDR2 sequences are LGHNA and YSLEER. V dropped 0 bases and J dropped 2 bases, with 2 bases sitting between them. The CDR3 runs to 13 residues. The CDR3 nucleotides read TGCGCCAGCAGCCAAGAGACTGGAAACACCATATATTTT. It translates to CASSQETGNTIYF.

The table lists this clone with a count of one. V is TRBV28 and J is TRBJ2-2; D is uncertain. V shed 8 bases and J shed 4 bases, with 5 bases lying between them. The CDR3 contains 11 residues. CDR1 is MDHEN and CDR2 is SYDVKM in the germline V gene. CDR3 residues: CASSSTGELFF. In DNA, the CDR3 is TGTGCCAGCTCCTCCACCGGGGAGCTGTTTTTT. The whole variable domain, remainder taken from reference TRBV28 and TRBJ2-2, is DVKVTQSSRYLVKRTGEKVFLECVQDMDHENMFWYRQDPGLGLRLIYFSYDVKMKEKGDIPEGYSVSREKKERFSLILESASTNQTSMYLCASSSTGELFFGEGSRLTVL.

The chain couples TRBV13 to TRBJ1-2; no reliable D call. CDR3 length equals 16 residues. The V gene lost 0 bases and the J gene lost 7 bases, with 18 bases spanning the gap. The V gene's germline CDR1 is PRHDT and CDR2 FYEKMQ (reference sequence). The CDR3 region is CASSLGLGSDLVGYTF. DNA of the CDR3: TGTGCCAGCAGCTTAGGCCTGGGCAGCGATCTAGTTGGCTACACCTTC.

This clone has only one observation. The rearrangement links TRBV2 to TRBJ1-5, with D unclear. The CDR3 sequence is 13 residues long. V lost 5 bases and J lost 7, with 12 bases in between. Germline V lookup: CDR1 SNHLY, CDR2 FYNNEI. This CDR3 reads CASSQQESQPQHF. The CDR3, as DNA: TGTGCCAGCAGTCAGCAAGAGAGCCAGCCCCAGCATTTT. The full variable domain, rest sourced from reference TRBV2 and TRBJ1-5, is EPEVTQTPSHQVTQMGQEVILRCVPISNHLYFYWYRQILGQKVEFLVSFYNNEISEKSEIFDDQFSVERPDGSNFTLKIRSTKLEDSAMYFCASSQQESQPQHFGDGTRLSIL.

This clone was detected once. The chain couples TRBV6-1 to TRBJ1-2; TRBD1 agrees at 7 bases. The CDR3 length is 14 residues. V shed 6 bases and J 4 bases; nucleotides not matched to a gene: 8. In germline, CDR1 is MNHNS, CDR2 SASEGT. In DNA, the CDR3 is TGTGCCAGCAGGGGACGGACAGGCCCCTATGGCTACACCTTC. Encoded protein: CASRGRTGPYGYTF.

The rearrangement uses TRBV18 and TRBJ1-2; D uncertain. Germline V gene sequence: CDR1 KGHSH, CDR2 LQKENI. Trimming cost V 4 bases and J 2 bases, with 8 bases left between them. The CDR3 is 13 amino acids. Here the CDR3 DNA reads TGTGCCAGCTCACTGGACCAAAACTATGGCTACACCTTC. Its translation: CASSLDQNYGYTF.

The chain joins TRBV19 to TRBJ2-1; TRBD2 aligns across 9 bases. The V and J ends lost 5 bases and 2 bases, in that order; junction bases with no gene match: 4. Germline loops: CDR1 LNHDA, CDR2 SQIVND (reference sequence). CDR3 length: 15 residues. The CDR3 protein is CASSRQRGAYNEQFF. In DNA, the CDR3 is TGTGCCAGTAGTCGTCAGCGGGGGGCCTACAATGAGCAGTTCTTC.

This clone was counted a few times. This rearrangement joins TRBV2 to TRBJ1-6; D ambiguous. Germline V gene sequence: CDR1 SNHLY, CDR2 FYNNEI. V lost 6 bases, J lost 9 bases, and 12 bases lay in between. The length of the CDR3 is 13 residues. DNA of the CDR3: TGTGCCAGCAGGCCACGGGTCGTTTCACCCCTCCACTTT. Translated: CASRPRVVSPLHF.

This clone was observed once. V and J are TRBV7-3 and TRBJ1-1; maybe TRBD1 (6 bases). V shed 5 bases and J shed 3 bases, with 16 bases lying between them. Germline V gives CDR1 SGHTA, CDR2 FQGTGA. The CDR3 runs to 15 residues. DNA of the CDR3: TGTGCCAGCAGCCCAGGAGGGGGACCCGACACTGAAGCTTTCTTT. Its protein product is CASSPGGGPDTEAFF.

The chain couples TRBV29-1 to TRBJ1-2, with D uncertain. Germline-derived CDR1 and CDR2 are SQVTM and ANQGSEA. The V gene lost 3 bases and the J gene lost 1 base, with 15 bases spanning the gap. The CDR3 loop spans 15 amino acids. The CDR3 bases are TGCAGCGTTGAGGATTTCCGGGCCGTTAACTATGGCTACACCTTC. Amino acid sequence: CSVEDFRAVNYGYTF.

This clone was seen only once. The chain has TRBV25-1 and TRBJ1-3; no reliable D call. V was trimmed by 6 bases and J by 0 bases, leaving 12 bases between them. Looked up from germline, CDR1 is MGHDK and CDR2 is SYGVNS. The CDR3 covers 15 residues. This CDR3 reads CASRARGYSGNTIYF. For the CDR3, the DNA is TGTGCCAGCAGGGCAAGAGGCTACTCTGGAAACACCATATATTTT.

This clone appeared once. V is TRBV7-2 and J is TRBJ1-2; D call uncertain. The CDR3 is made up of 14 amino acids. The V end was cut by 5 bases, the J end by 2 bases, with 12 bases between. The germline V gene has CDR1 SGHTA and CDR2 FQGNSA. The CDR3 loop reads CASSRPELNYGYTF. The CDR3 bases are TGTGCCAGCAGCCGACCAGAACTGAACTATGGCTACACCTTC.

The J gene is TRBJ1-1, the V gene TRBV5-6; D is ambiguous. V was pared by 1 base and J by 5 bases, with 6 bases between. The CDR3 runs to 12 residues. Germline V gene sequence: CDR1 SGHDT, CDR2 YYEEEE. CDR3 in amino acids: CASSLWRTEAFF. For the CDR3, the DNA is TGTGCCAGCAGCTTGTGGAGGACTGAAGCTTTCTTT.

The CDR3 DNA is TGTGCCAGCAGCCCCGGGAGGGGAACTAATGAAAAACTGTTTTTT. It is translated as CASSPGRGTNEKLFF. V is TRBV13 and J is TRBJ1-4, with a tentative D call TRBD1 (5 bases). CDR3 length: 15 residues. The germline gives CDR1 PRHDT, CDR2 FYEKMQ (reference sequence). Trimming stripped 5 bases from V and 1 base from J, with 11 bases between.

V gene TRBV9 combines with J gene TRBJ2-3; no clear D gene. Looked up from germline, CDR1 is SGDLS and CDR2 is YYNGEE. V was clipped by 0 bases and J by 2 bases, with 7 bases between them. The CDR3 length is 14 residues. The CDR3 DNA reads TGTGCCAGCAGCGTAGTTCCAGCCACAGATACGCAGTATTTT. As protein: CASSVVPATDTQYF.

As for this clone: It may be a read error: a sequence one base away is much more abundant. The V and J genes are TRBV6-1 and TRBJ1-5; weak D call: TRBD1 (5 bases). Trimming removed 2 bases at V and 7 bases at J, with 18 bases between. The CDR3 is 16 amino acids. The V gene's germline CDR1 is MNHNS and CDR2 SASEGT. This chain's CDR3 is CASSETRGGPRQPQHF. The CDR3 coding sequence is TGTGCCAGCAGTGAAACTAGGGGCGGCCCGCGGCAGCCCCAGCATTTT.